These 16 T cell receptor beta chains were all obtained from the same sample, sequenced in a study of neurological immune-mediated disorders. Documented time point: longitudinal time-point 2. Each CDR3 protein is one row after TCRdb ran MiXCR on the 5' RACE reads. The table has approximately 82,000 distinct CDR3 sequences, roughly 13% seen once. The specimen was PBMCs. The receptors were sampled from a female donor with HTLV-1-associated myelopathy (HAM/TSP).

This clonotype turned up a few times. V gene TRBV5-1 combines with J gene TRBJ2-7; 13 bases match TRBD2. The germline CDR1 and CDR2 sequences are SGHRS and YFSETQ. Losses at the gene ends were 5 bases for V and 1 base for J; bases not matched to a gene: 6. The CDR3 has 16 residues. In nucleotides, the CDR3 is TGCGCCAGCAGTCGAGGACTAGCGGGGGAATCCTACGAGCAGTACTTC. It encodes CASSRGLAGESYEQYF.

This clonotype was counted at least ten times. The V gene is TRBV9, the J gene TRBJ2-5, with D possibly being TRBD1 or TRBD2 (8 bases each). The germline gives CDR1 SGDLS, CDR2 YYNGEE. Trimming took 3 bases from V and 9 from J, leaving 27 bases between them. This CDR3 has 17 amino acids. DNA of the CDR3: TGTGCCAGCAGCGATAGTCAGGGGGCGTATACGGGAGGGGCCCAGTACTTC. This codes for CASSDSQGAYTGGAQYF.

In this sample, this clonotype turned up many times. V is TRBV20-1 and J is TRBJ2-3; 9 bases line up with TRBD2. The CDR3 loop spans 16 amino acids. Germline CDR1 is DFQATT and CDR2 is SNEGSKA (reference sequence). V lost 2 bases and J lost 0; bases outside the gene matches: 6. The CDR3 DNA is TGCAGTGCTAGATACCCTAGCGGGGTGAGCACAGATACGCAGTATTTT. Protein product: CSARYPSGVSTDTQYF.

This clonotype has ten or more counts. This chain joins TRBV12-3 or TRBV12-4 and TRBJ2-7; D may be TRBD1 (6 bases). With 7 bases removed from V and 6 bases from J, the gap between germline ends came to 19 bases. The CDR3 consists of 14 residues. As DNA, the CDR3 is TGTGCCAGCAACCCAGGGGACGGTCCCCGCGAGCAGTACTTC. This encodes CASNPGDGPREQYF.

This clonotype was detected ten times or more. The chain couples TRBV5-1 to TRBJ2-7; weak D call: TRBD2 (7 bases). V dropped 2 bases and J dropped 2 bases, with 11 bases sitting between them. From germline, CDR1 is SGHRS and CDR2 YFSETQ. CDR3 length equals 14 residues. As DNA, the CDR3 is TGCGCCAGCAGCTTATCCGGGGGGCCCTACGAGCAGTACTTC. Its protein product is CASSLSGGPYEQYF.

This clonotype was detected many times. The chain uses TRBV5-1 and TRBJ2-7; TRBD1 matches 7 bases. The CDR3 runs 13 residues. The V gene's germline CDR1 is SGHRS and CDR2 YFSETQ. V shed 6 bases, J shed 3 bases, and the junction held 6 bases outside the gene matches. The CDR3 region is CASKPGQNYEQYF. The CDR3 DNA reads as TGCGCCAGCAAGCCGGGACAGAACTACGAGCAGTACTTC. The variable domain in full, with the rest retrieved from reference TRBV5-1 and TRBJ2-7, is KAGVTQTPRYLIKTRGQQVTLSCSPISGHRSVSWYQQTPGQGLQFLFEYFSETQRNKGNFPGRFSGRQFSNSRSEMNVSTLELGDSALYLCASKPGQNYEQYFGPGTRLTVT.

This clonotype was recorded at least ten times. This chain joins TRBV5-1 and TRBJ1-3; D is possibly TRBD1 (6 bases). Germline V gives CDR1 SGHRS, CDR2 YFSETQ. This CDR3 is 13 amino acids long. V lost 7 bases to trimming and J lost 13 bases, with 21 bases between them. CDR3: CASGRDLTGRIYF. The CDR3 DNA follows: TGCGCCAGCGGCCGGGACTTAACAGGGAGGATATATTTT.

V gene TRBV18 combines with J gene TRBJ2-7; perhaps D is TRBD1 or TRBD2 (5 bases each). CDR3 length equals 14 residues. V lost 4 bases and J lost 7, with 17 bases in between. Per the germline V gene, CDR1 is KGHSH and CDR2 is LQKENI. In DNA form, the CDR3 reads TGTGCCAGCTCACAGCAGGGACCTACGGGGGAGCAGTACTTC. Translation: CASSQQGPTGEQYF.

This clonotype appeared many times. The chain carries TRBV5-1 and TRBJ1-1; tentatively, D is TRBD1 (5 bases). Per the germline V gene, CDR1 is SGHRS and CDR2 is YFSETQ. The V end lost 1 base, the J end lost 3 bases, and 10 bases lay between the germline ends. The CDR3 has 14 residues. CDR3 in DNA: TGCGCCAGCAGCTTGACAGGCGAGGACACTGAAGCTTTCTTT. It yields the protein CASSLTGEDTEAFF.

Many counts were recorded for this clonotype. The chain is built from TRBV5-1 and TRBJ2-3; D unclear. Germline V gives CDR1 SGHRS, CDR2 YFSETQ. With 5 bases removed from V and 1 base from J, the gap between germline ends came to 11 bases. The CDR3 loop spans 14 amino acids. The CDR3 DNA is TGCGCCAGCAGTTCGGCGCTTCGCACAGATACGCAGTATTTT. Encoded protein: CASSSALRTDTQYF.

At least ten counts were recorded for this clonotype. The CDR3 region has the DNA TGTGCCACCAGCAGAGGGGACAGCAATCAGCCCCAGCATTTT. Amino acids: CATSRGDSNQPQHF. The chain uses TRBV15 and TRBJ1-5, with a weak D call TRBD1 (5 bases). CDR3 length equals 14 residues. Germline-derived CDR1 and CDR2 are LNHNV and YYDKDF (reference sequence). Trimming removed 1 base at V and 1 base at J, with 5 bases between.

This clonotype was seen many times. The chain employs TRBV10-3 and TRBJ2-7; D is unresolved. The germline V gene encodes CDR1 ENHRY and CDR2 SYGVKD. The CDR3 loop spans 14 amino acids. V gave up 4 bases and J gave up 3 bases, with 13 bases separating them. CDR3 sequence reads: CAISGSDRIYEQYF. The DNA of the CDR3 is TGTGCCATCAGTGGATCGGACCGTATCTACGAGCAGTACTTC.

V usage is TRBV10-3 and J usage is TRBJ2-7, with 14 bases fitting TRBD2. CDR3 length equals 14 residues. V shed 7 bases, J shed 5 bases, and the junction held 4 bases outside the gene matches. Per the germline V gene, CDR1 is ENHRY and CDR2 is SYGVKD. The CDR3 DNA reads TGTGCCATCAACGAGGGACTAGCGGGGGACGAGCAGTACTTC. As protein: CAINEGLAGDEQYF.

As to this clonotype: One junction end does not reproduce the germline sequence, and a read error may be involved. The chain employs TRBV28 and TRBJ2-7; D is unclear. The CDR3 spans 12 residues. Per the germline V gene, CDR1 is MDHEN and CDR2 is SYDVKM. The chain's CDR3 is CARSYGPHEQYF. CDR3 nucleotides: TGTGCCAGAAGTTACGGGCCCCACGAGCAGTACTTC.

The chain combines TRBV14 with TRBJ2-1, with a tentative D call TRBD2 (6 bases). V was trimmed by 4 bases and J by 0 bases, leaving 25 bases between them. Germline assignment: CDR1 SGHDN and CDR2 FVKESK. CDR3 length equals 20 residues. In DNA, the CDR3 is TGTGCCAGCAGCCCCTCGTATTATGTATTGGCGGGGAGCTCCTACAATGAGCAGTTCTTC. Translation: CASSPSYYVLAGSSYNEQFF.

This clonotype has ten or more counts. The chain couples TRBV28 to TRBJ2-1, with D perhaps matching TRBD2 (7 bases). Germline V gives CDR1 MDHEN, CDR2 SYDVKM. This CDR3 is built from 15 residues. V shed 6 bases and J shed 4 bases, with 16 bases lying between them. CDR3 region: CASSKIGGGYNEQFF. Written as DNA, the CDR3 is TGTGCCAGCAGCAAGATAGGGGGGGGGTACAATGAGCAGTTCTTC.